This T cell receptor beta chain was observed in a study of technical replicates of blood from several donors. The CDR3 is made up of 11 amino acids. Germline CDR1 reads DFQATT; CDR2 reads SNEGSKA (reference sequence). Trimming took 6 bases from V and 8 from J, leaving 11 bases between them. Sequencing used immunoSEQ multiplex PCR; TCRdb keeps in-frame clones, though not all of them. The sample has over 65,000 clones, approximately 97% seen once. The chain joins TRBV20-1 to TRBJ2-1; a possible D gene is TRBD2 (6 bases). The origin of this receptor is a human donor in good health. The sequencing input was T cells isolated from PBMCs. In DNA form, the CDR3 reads TGCAGTGCCCCGGGGGTATATGAGCAGTTCTTC. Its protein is CSAPGVYEQFF.